A selection of T cell receptor beta chains follows, all from one sample in a study of OX40 agonist ivuxolimab in advanced cancers. TCRdb's copy holds only in-frame clones and misses some; the assay was immunoSEQ multiplex PCR. The sample comprises tens of thousands of clones, 70% to 90% of which are singletons, and approximately 0.37% rests with the top ten. The sequencing used CD4+ or CD8+ T cells sorted from blood, collected in a trial of the OX40 agonist ivuxolimab. These receptors all stem from an adult with an advanced solid tumor such as melanoma, head and neck, liver or kidney cancer. Each CDR3 is given with its conserved first and last residue. The D gene is left open where the match is weak. Some rows have no size entry. The others give once, few or many, or a class for an expanded clone.

v_gene	abundance	j_gene	d_gene	CDR3nt	CDR3aa
TRBV5-1	.	TRBJ1-4	.	TGCGCCAGCAGCTTTGGCACCATGGGGGAAAAACTGTTTTTT	CASSFGTMGEKLFF
TRBV18	few	TRBJ2-1	TRBD2	TGTGCCAGCTCACCAAGTCTAGCGGGGACGGGCTTTAACTACAATGAGCAGTTCTTC	CASSPSLAGTGFNYNEQFF
TRBV19	few	TRBJ2-5	TRBD1	TGTGCCAGTAGTAGGGGACAGGGGCCTTTAGAGACCCAGTACTTC	CASSRGQGPLETQYF
TRBV6-1	.	TRBJ2-3	TRBD1	TGTGCCAGCAGTAAAAACAGGGGAACAGATACGCAGTATTTT	CASSKNRGTDTQYF
TRBV9	.	TRBJ1-2	.	TGTGCCAGCAGCGTACGCGTCAACTATGGCTACACCTTC	CASSVRVNYGYTF
TRBV7-7	.	TRBJ2-1	TRBD2	TGTGCCAGCAGCCCGTATAGCGGGGGGGCCGGCTATGAGCAGTTCTTC	CASSPYSGGAGYEQFF
TRBV19	.	TRBJ1-6	TRBD1	TGTGCCAGTAGTATAGCCGACAGGGTCTCACCCCTCCACTTT	CASSIADRVSPLHF
TRBV7-6	.	TRBJ2-5	.	TGTGCCAGCAGCTTAGGGGGGGCCTGGGAGACCCAGTACTTC	CASSLGGAWETQYF
TRBV6-6	.	TRBJ2-7	.	TGTGCCAGCAGTTATAGGACGTACTCGTGGTACTTC	CASSYRTYSWYF
TRBV5-4	.	TRBJ1-1	.	TGTGCCAGCAGCATACAGGATTTCACTGAAGCTTTCTTT	CASSIQDFTEAFF
TRBV5-4	once	TRBJ1-4	TRBD1	TGTGCCAGCAGCCCGGGACAGGTCTCCGAAAAACTGTTTTTT	CASSPGQVSEKLFF
TRBV11-2	.	TRBJ2-2	TRBD1	TGTGCCAGCAGCTTAAGGACAGGGACCGGGGAGCTGTTTTTT	CASSLRTGTGELFF
TRBV23-1	.	TRBJ1-5	.	TGCGGAAAACGCAATCAGCCCCAGCATTTT	CGKRNQPQHF
TRBV7-6	.	TRBJ2-1	.	TGTGCCAGCAGCTCCCCTTCCCACAGGGGAGGCAATGAGCAGTTCTTC	CASSSPSHRGGNEQFF
TRBV27	once	TRBJ2-2	.	TGTGCCAGCAGTCAGGCAGGGAGCACCGGGGAGCTGTTTTTT	CASSQAGSTGELFF
TRBV4-3	.	TRBJ1-2	.	TGCGCCAGCAGCCAAGCGGGAACGTATGGCTACACCTTC	CASSQAGTYGYTF
TRBV5-5	.	TRBJ2-2	.	TGTGCCAGCAGCTTGGGTAGACTGAACACCGGGGAGCTGTTTTTT	CASSLGRLNTGELFF
TRBV15	.	TRBJ1-1	.	TGTGCCACCAGCAGAGTGCAGGGTAAAGCTTTCTTT	CATSRVQGKAFF
TRBV5-1	once	TRBJ2-1	TRBD2	TGCGCCAGCAGCTTAGTTCTAGCGGGGTACAATGAGCAGTTCTTC	CASSLVLAGYNEQFF
TRBV5-8	.	TRBJ2-1	TRBD2	TGTGCCAGCAGCTCACTAGCGGGGGACTACAATGAGCAGTTCTTC	CASSSLAGDYNEQFF
TRBV21-1	.	TRBJ2-1	.	TGTGCCAGCAGCAACCATCTTCGGGGGGGCCCCCACAATGAGCAGTTCTTC	CASSNHLRGGPHNEQFF
TRBV19	.	TRBJ1-5	.	TGTGCCAGTACCATCGCGACAGGAGGTCAGCCCCAGCATTTT	CASTIATGGQPQHF
TRBV9	.	TRBJ1-1	.	TGTGCCAGCAGCGTGGTAAACACCGGTGAAGCTTTCTTT	CASSVVNTGEAFF
TRBV9	once	TRBJ1-3	.	TGTGCCAGCAGCGTAGCGGGCTCTGGAAACACCATATATTTT	CASSVAGSGNTIYF
TRBV11-1	.	TRBJ2-3	TRBD1	TGTGCCAGCAGCTTAGTTGCTGGACAGGGGGATGGGGACACAGATACGCAGTATTTT	CASSLVAGQGDGDTDTQYF
TRBV7-8	.	TRBJ1-4	.	TGTGCCAGCACCCTAGGAGCAGGGCAAGAAAAACTGTTTTTT	CASTLGAGQEKLFF
TRBV6-1	.	TRBJ1-1	.	TGTGCCAGCGGCGGGGGGGCATTAATGTCTGAAGCTTTCTTT	CASGGGALMSEAFF
TRBV15	.	TRBJ1-5	.	TGTGCCACCAGCAGAGATGGGGGGCGTTATCAGCCCCAGCATTTT	CATSRDGGRYQPQHF
TRBV28	.	TRBJ1-1	.	TGTGCCAGCAGTTTCGGCAGCCTTAACACTGAAGCTTTCTTT	CASSFGSLNTEAFF
TRBV5-5	.	TRBJ2-3	.	TGTGCCAGCAGCTTGTTTACGCTTGCGAGCACAGATACGCAGTATTTT	CASSLFTLASTDTQYF
TRBV19	.	TRBJ2-2	.	TGTGCCAGTAGTCTGCAGGCAAACACCGGGGAGCTGTTTTTT	CASSLQANTGELFF
TRBV5-1	.	TRBJ1-2	.	TGCGCCAGCAGTGGACAACCTAGGGGCTATGGCTACACCTTC	CASSGQPRGYGYTF
TRBV6-1	.	TRBJ2-3	.	TGTGCCAGCAGTGAACCCGGACGGGTCACAGATACGCAGTATTTT	CASSEPGRVTDTQYF
TRBV29-1	.	TRBJ1-2	TRBD1	TGCAGCGTTTCCTCAGGGGGGCCGGGTGCCTATGGCTACACCTTC	CSVSSGGPGAYGYTF
TRBV16	once	TRBJ1-1	TRBD1	TGTGCCAGCAGCCAATTAGGGGGCGGGAACACTGAAGCTTTCTTT	CASSQLGGGNTEAFF
TRBV5-1	.	TRBJ2-1	TRBD2	TGCGCCAGCAGCCCCACCTTGGCGGGAGGTACTTACAATGAGCAGTTCTTC	CASSPTLAGGTYNEQFF
TRBV11-1	.	TRBJ2-2	.	TGTGCCACCCGGGGACTCGACACCGGGGAGCTGTTTTTT	CATRGLDTGELFF
TRBV12-5	few	TRBJ1-2	.	TGTGCTAGTGGACTGACAGGATCTAACGGCTACACCTTC	CASGLTGSNGYTF
TRBV5-5	once	TRBJ2-5	.	TGTGCCAGCAGCTGGATAGCTGGAGAGACCCAGTACTTC	CASSWIAGETQYF
TRBV27	.	TRBJ2-2	TRBD1	TGTGCCAGCAGTTTTTCGACACAGGGGACCGGGGAGCTGTTTTTT	CASSFSTQGTGELFF
TRBV5-5	.	TRBJ1-5	.	TGTGCCAGCAGCCAGGGGACGGACTATTTGCCCCAGCATTTT	CASSQGTDYLPQHF
TRBV28	.	TRBJ2-4	.	TGTGCCAGCAGTAATGGGTTAGCCAAAAACATTCAGTACTTC	CASSNGLAKNIQYF
TRBV29-1	.	TRBJ2-7	TRBD1	TGCAGCGTTGAATCGGCAGGGGGCGCGAAGCAGTACTTC	CSVESAGGAKQYF
TRBV5-4	.	TRBJ2-2	.	TGTGCCAGCAGCTTGGGGCAGGTAGCCGGGGAGCTGTTTTTT	CASSLGQVAGELFF
TRBV4-1	.	TRBJ2-3	TRBD2	TGCGCCAGCAGCCCGGGACTAGCGGGGCTAATTGACACAGATACGCAGTATTTT	CASSPGLAGLIDTDTQYF